These T cell receptor beta chains were read from a single sample in a study of blood T cell repertoires in COVID-19. TCRdb's table, derived via immunoSEQ multiplex PCR, lists solely in-frame clones and lacks some. The sample lists 410,000 or so clones, around nine tenths seen once, with around 1.5% in the top ten. The specimen sequenced was peripheral blood. These receptors were obtained from a woman aged 40 to 55 with COVID-19, enrolled during active disease. CDR3s include the opening cysteine and the closing phenylalanine or tryptophan. Fields, in order: CDR3 DNA, CDR3 protein, V gene, D gene, J gene, clone size. The D gene is left open where the match is weak. Not every row has a clone size; where given, it reads once, few, many or a size class.

TGTGCCAGCAGTGCCGGACAGGGGATGGGCACTGAAGCTTTCTTT CASSAGQGMGTEAFF TRBV25-1 TRBD1 TRBJ1-1 once
TGTGCCAGCAGTGACCCTCCGGGACAGCCTAATGAAAAACTGTTTTTT CASSDPPGQPNEKLFF TRBV28 TRBD1 TRBJ1-4 -
TGTGCCAGCAGCTTGGACAGAGACTATGGCTACACCTTC CASSLDRDYGYTF TRBV5-4 - TRBJ1-2 -
TGTGCCAGCAGTTACCTGGTGTCCAGGGGAAACACTGAAGCTTTCTTT CASSYLVSRGNTEAFF TRBV6-2/TRBV6-3 - TRBJ1-1 -
TGTGCCAGCAAACTACAGGGGATAGAAGCTTTCTTT CASKLQGIEAFF TRBV28 TRBD1 TRBJ1-1 -
TGTGCCACCAGTGATCCCGGAGGGAAAGCTTTCTTT CATSDPGGKAFF TRBV24-1 - TRBJ1-1 -
TGCGCCAGCAGGCCGCACGACAGGGGAACGGGAAACACCATATATTTT CASRPHDRGTGNTIYF TRBV23-1 TRBD1 TRBJ1-3 once
TGTGCCAGCAGAGGGGGAAGCGGGAGGGCCGGTGAGCAGTTCTTC CASRGGSGRAGEQFF TRBV7-6 TRBD2 TRBJ2-1 -
TGTGCCACCAGCAGAGATCGGGGGGTGTACGAGACCCAGTACTTC CATSRDRGVYETQYF TRBV15 TRBD2 TRBJ2-5 -
TGTGCCAGCAGCTTGGGGGGGACTGCGGGGCCCCAGCATTTT CASSLGGTAGPQHF TRBV5-4 - TRBJ1-5 -
TGTGCCAGCAGTCCAGGCGGGACGGTCTTTGCGGGCAACACTGAAGCTTTCTTT CASSPGGTVFAGNTEAFF TRBV6-4 - TRBJ1-1 -
TGTGCCAGCAGTCCTCAAAGCGCCACTAATGAAAAACTGTTTTTT CASSPQSATNEKLFF TRBV6-5 - TRBJ1-4 -
TGCGCCAGCAGCTTTAACAGGGGGGACTTTTACGAGCAGTACTTC CASSFNRGDFYEQYF TRBV5-1 TRBD1 TRBJ2-7 -
TGCGCCAGCAGCTTGGCCTGGGGGGGTCTCTCAGAGACCCAGTACTTC CASSLAWGGLSETQYF TRBV5-1 TRBD2 TRBJ2-5 once
TGCGCCAGCAGGGTAGGGAGTAATGAGCAGTTCTTC CASRVGSNEQFF TRBV5-1 - TRBJ2-1 few
TGTGCCAGCAGCTTAGAGACAGGTGCAGATACGCAGTATTTT CASSLETGADTQYF TRBV7-2 - TRBJ2-3 -
TGTGCCAGCAGTTTTCACAGGGGGATTGAAAAACTGTTTTTT CASSFHRGIEKLFF TRBV28 TRBD1 TRBJ1-4 -
TGTGCCAGCAGCTGGGGGGGAGGTTACGAGCAGTACTTC CASSWGGGYEQYF TRBV7-2 TRBD2 TRBJ2-7 -
TGTGCCGGGACCCCCGGGGGACTCACTGAAGCTTTCTTT CAGTPGGLTEAFF TRBV2 - TRBJ1-1 once
TGTGCCAGTAGTATAGGAGGTCCCCTCTACGAGCAGTACTTC CASSIGGPLYEQYF TRBV19 - TRBJ2-7 -